The clone carrying this T cell receptor (beta chain) was counted between two and nine times. Its antigen remains unidentified. This entry belongs to a study of human T cells and chemical hapten exposure. Overall study findings and caveats: Each of the donors had alopecia, so their immune responses may not resemble those of healthy people.

V was clipped by 2 bases and J by 4 bases, with 3 bases between them. The CDR3 runs to 11 residues. Per germline, CDR1 DFQATT and CDR2 SNEGSKA (reference sequence). Via MiXCR, TCRdb re-called the RACE reads, giving one row per CDR3 protein. The table lists some 110,000 distinct CDR3 sequences, roughly 12% of them singletons. Time point: patch test 3, about 24 weeks after DPC sensitization. Treatment noted: therapeutic diphenylcyclopropenone sensitization with weekly scalp DPC. Specimen: whole blood, collected in connection with sensitization to the hapten diphenylcyclopropenone (DPC). The V call is TRBV20-1, the J call TRBJ1-3, with no clear D. This clonotype originated in a woman aged 45-60 years with alopecia areata. Some clones in this sample may be carry-over from other donors' samples. The CDR3 DNA follows: TGCAGTGCTAGAACAGGAAACACCATATATTTT. Its protein product is CSARTGNTIYF.